This is a list of T cell receptor beta chains from one sample in a study of chemoradiotherapy in HPV16-positive cancers. Sequencing was performed with immunoSEQ multiplex PCR; in TCRdb, only in-frame clones are kept and a portion is missing. Of roughly 20,000 clones in the sample, more than 75% are singletons; the top ten hold 3% to 4%. The sequenced sample was blood, obtained from a patient who underwent chemoradiotherapy. The receptors come from a human donor with HPV-associated anogenital cancer. CDR3s include the opening cysteine and the closing phenylalanine or tryptophan.

v_gene: TRBV4-2; CDR3aa: CASSQDFLGGPGELFF
v_gene: TRBV7-8; CDR3aa: CASSDGSYEQYF
v_gene: TRBV4-3; CDR3aa: CASSQDDTSYEQYF
v_gene: TRBV28; CDR3aa: CASKVGTGIYEQYF
v_gene: TRBV4-2; CDR3aa: CASSQDIGSHQPQHF
v_gene: TRBV10-3; CDR3aa: CAISERETGAYEQYF
v_gene: TRBV18; CDR3aa: CASSPLNQETQYF
v_gene: TRBV7-9; CDR3aa: CASSRDINTGELFF
v_gene: TRBV6-5; CDR3aa: CASSYSGGTQETQYF
v_gene: TRBV6-6; CDR3aa: CASSYAGTNTDTQYF
v_gene: TRBV6-5; CDR3aa: CASSYVGGASYNEQFF
v_gene: TRBV15; CDR3aa: CATSPRRGNQETQYF
v_gene: TRBV7-3; CDR3aa: CASSISGGAQYEQYF
v_gene: TRBV27; CDR3aa: CASSQTYHTEAFF
v_gene: TRBV7-9; CDR3aa: CASSFDIGTDTQYF
v_gene: TRBV7-9; CDR3aa: CASSRGGWSLEAFF
v_gene: TRBV19; CDR3aa: CASSSNPRDRGDTQYF
v_gene: TRBV7-9; CDR3aa: CASSLGVGVEQFF
v_gene: TRBV7-8; CDR3aa: CASSLPRDRVRNTEAFF
v_gene: TRBV19; CDR3aa: CASRVTGGPNYGYTF
v_gene: TRBV5-6; CDR3aa: CASSPGGLTGELFF
v_gene: TRBV19; CDR3aa: CASSIWGQGREKLFF
v_gene: TRBV7-6; CDR3aa: CASSSGQSLMNTEAFF
v_gene: TRBV13; CDR3aa: CASSPPPTAPGLAGTYEQYF
v_gene: TRBV7-2; CDR3aa: CASSLNYGYTF
v_gene: TRBV11-3; CDR3aa: CASSPRQGNTGELFF
v_gene: TRBV7-9; CDR3aa: CASSFGAGGYTF
v_gene: TRBV29-1; CDR3aa: CSIGATEAFF
v_gene: TRBV11-3; CDR3aa: CASSPRGGPGEQYF